Below are 30 T cell receptor beta chains sequenced from a single sample in a study of blood T cells in healthy people across ages. Using a J-beta primer mix together with a sample-barcoded 5' primer, a second PCR was run for roughly 6 to 11 cycles. MiXCR was run by TCRdb on the 5' RACE reads, yielding one entry per CDR3 protein. The data contain about 1.5 million distinct CDR3 sequences, roughly 43% of them singletons. The sample comprised blood. The receptor set was obtained from a woman aged 18 to 35 in good health.

This clonotype was recorded many times. The chain links TRBV20-1 to TRBJ2-3; 12 bases agree with TRBD2. Germline assignment: CDR1 DFQATT and CDR2 SNEGSKA (reference sequence). This CDR3 is built from 14 residues. The junction had 3 bases not matched to a gene; V was cut back by 5 bases and J by 3 bases. The CDR3 sequence: CSALAGGPTDTQYF. DNA of the CDR3: TGCAGTGCTCTAGCGGGGGGGCCTACAGATACGCAGTATTTT.

This clonotype was found a few times. This rearrangement joins TRBV12-3 or TRBV12-4 to TRBJ2-2; D remains ambiguous. The ends were cut back, 2 bases at V and 2 bases at J, with 6 bases in the middle. CDR3 length: 14 residues. The CDR3 DNA follows: TGTGCCAGCAGTTTATGGAGTAACACCGGGGAGCTGTTTTTT. Protein: CASSLWSNTGELFF.

The V and J genes are TRBV29-1 and TRBJ2-1, with a possible D match to TRBD2 (6 bases). CDR1 is SQVTM and CDR2 is ANQGSEA in the germline V gene. The CDR3 is made up of 11 amino acids. V was trimmed by 7 bases and J by 13 bases, leaving 17 bases between them. The chain's CDR3 is CSARSGRSQFF. CDR3 bases: TGCAGCGCACGAAGCGGGCGCTCACAGTTCTTC.

The chain combines TRBV27 with TRBJ2-1; D uncertain. This CDR3 has 14 amino acids. Germline V CDR1 and CDR2: MNHEY, SMNVEV (reference sequence). The ends were cut back, 7 bases at V and 6 bases at J, with 16 bases in the middle. The CDR3 DNA reads as TGTGCCAGCACCGGGCCGGAGAGTTTCAATGAGCAGTTCTTC. Residues: CASTGPESFNEQFF.

This clonotype turned up a few times. V is TRBV20-1 and J is TRBJ2-1, with 7 positions matching TRBD2. The CDR3 loop spans 12 amino acids. The junction had 8 bases not matched to a gene; V was cut back by 2 bases and J by 13 bases. CDR1 and CDR2 from the germline V gene are DFQATT and SNEGSKA (reference sequence). CDR3 sequence: CSARPQSGVQFF. The CDR3 DNA follows: TGCAGTGCTAGACCCCAGAGCGGGGTTCAGTTCTTC.

This clonotype appeared many times. This sequence joins TRBV6-2 or TRBV6-3 and TRBJ2-3; 12 nucleotides agree with TRBD2. The germline CDR1 and CDR2 sequences are MNHEY and SVGEGT. The CDR3 contains 15 residues. Germline trimming cut 6 bases from V and 2 bases from J; bases unmatched to any gene: 3. CDR3 residues: CASSRTSGITDTQYF. The CDR3 bases are TGTGCCAGCAGCCGGACTAGCGGGATCACAGATACGCAGTATTTT.

There are a few counts of this clonotype. This chain joins TRBV6-2 or TRBV6-3 and TRBJ2-1, with D uncertain. Germline values: CDR1 MNHEY, CDR2 SVGEGT. Trimming left V 2 bases short and J 7 bases short, with 6 bases between. This CDR3 is built from 12 residues. CDR3 protein: CASSYPLNEQFF. The CDR3, as DNA: TGTGCCAGCAGTTACCCGCTGAATGAGCAGTTCTTC.

This clonotype was found many times. J is TRBJ2-3 and V is TRBV4-3; D unresolved. V dropped 2 bases and J dropped 2 bases, with 14 bases sitting between them. CDR1 is LGHNA and CDR2 is YSLEER in the germline V gene. This CDR3 is 16 amino acids long. CDR3 in DNA: TGCGCCAGCAGCCAATGGCTTCAGTCCACCACAGATACGCAGTATTTT. Amino acids: CASSQWLQSTTDTQYF.

This clonotype was seen only a few times. The chain couples TRBV7-2 to TRBJ1-1, with unresolved D. Germline CDR1 reads SGHTA; CDR2 reads FQGNSA. The CDR3 is 15 residues long. Trimming took 1 base from V and 3 from J, leaving 12 bases between them. The CDR3 DNA reads TGTGCCAGCAGCTTAGAGCTGGGAGTATACACTGAAGCTTTCTTT. It is translated as CASSLELGVYTEAFF.

The genes are TRBV20-1 and TRBJ1-1; 7 bases are a match to TRBD1. There are 14 residues in the CDR3. V lost 2 bases, J lost 3 bases, and 6 bases stayed unmatched. In germline, CDR1 is DFQATT, CDR2 SNEGSKA (reference sequence). CDR3 amino acids: CSARIGQAYTEAFF. The CDR3 DNA is TGCAGTGCTAGAATCGGACAGGCATACACTGAAGCTTTCTTT.

This clonotype was detected a few times. The chain uses TRBV20-1 and TRBJ1-4, with D unresolved. CDR3 length: 12 residues. The V gene lost 1 base and the J gene lost 8 bases, with 8 bases spanning the gap. Germline CDR1 and CDR2: DFQATT and SNEGSKA (reference sequence). The CDR3 protein is CSARVQAEKLFF. The CDR3 nucleotides read TGCAGTGCTAGAGTCCAGGCCGAAAAACTGTTTTTT.

This clonotype was picked up a small number of times. V and J are TRBV29-1 and TRBJ2-3, with TRBD1 matching 7 bases. The CDR3 spans 15 residues. The V and J ends lost 5 bases and 6 bases, in that order; junction bases with no gene match: 14. Per the germline V gene, CDR1 is SQVTM and CDR2 is ANQGSEA. Here the CDR3 reads CSVFTGTDLRDTQYF. The DNA for the CDR3 is TGCAGCGTTTTCACCGGGACAGACCTTAGGGATACGCAGTATTTT.

The V gene is TRBV20-1, the J gene TRBJ2-5; TRBD1 is a possible D gene (5 bases). Trimming pared 3 bases from V and 7 bases from J, leaving 15 bases between. The CDR3 spans 13 residues. Germline V CDR1 and CDR2: DFQATT, SNEGSKA (reference sequence). CDR3 sequence reads: CSARLQGDRTQYF. In DNA, the CDR3 is TGCAGTGCTAGGTTGCAGGGTGACCGGACCCAGTACTTC.

The chain recombines TRBV4-1 with TRBJ2-1, with unresolved D. CDR3 length: 12 amino acids. From germline, CDR1 is MGHRA and CDR2 YSYEKL. The V gene lost 1 base and the J gene lost 15 bases, with 13 bases spanning the gap. CDR3 sequence: CASSQVGCGVFF. CDR3 nucleotide sequence: TGCGCCAGCAGCCAAGTTGGGTGTGGCGTGTTCTTC.

In its sample, this clonotype was seen a few times. This chain links TRBV20-1 with TRBJ2-5; 10 bases align to TRBD1. V trimming: 6 bases; J trimming: 5 bases; junction bases outside the gene matches: 6. CDR1 and CDR2 from the germline V gene are DFQATT and SNEGSKA (reference sequence). The CDR3 has 13 amino acids. The CDR3, as DNA: TGCAGTGCAACGACAGGGGGCCGGGAGACCCAGTACTTC. It specifies CSATTGGRETQYF.

The rearrangement joins TRBV12-3 or TRBV12-4 to TRBJ1-1; no clear D. The CDR3 is 16 amino acids. V lost 3 bases and J 0 bases, leaving 14 bases between the germline ends. CDR3 sequence reads: CASSFLYGPMNTEAFF. CDR3 bases: TGTGCCAGCAGTTTCTTATATGGGCCCATGAACACTGAAGCTTTCTTT.

In its sample, this clonotype was seen a few times. J is TRBJ2-1 and V is TRBV7-2, with no clear D. The CDR3 is 15 residues long. The V end lost 1 base, the J end lost 0 bases, and 7 bases lay between the germline ends. Germline V lookup: CDR1 SGHTA, CDR2 FQGNSA. The DNA of the CDR3 is TGTGCCAGCAGCTTAGATGGATACTCCTACAATGAGCAGTTCTTC. Translation: CASSLDGYSYNEQFF. Complete variable domain (other parts from reference TRBV7-2 and TRBJ2-1): GAGVSQSPSNKVTEKGKDVELRCDPISGHTALYWYRQSLGQGLEFLIYFQGNSAPDKSGLPSDRFSAERTGGSVSTLTIQRTQQEDSAVYLCASSLDGYSYNEQFFGPGTRLTVL.

The rearrangement uses TRBV6-2 or TRBV6-3 and TRBJ1-5; the match to TRBD1 covers 12 bases. The CDR3 loop spans 19 amino acids. The trim removed 6 bases at V and 6 bases at J, leaving 18 bases unmatched. CDR1 and CDR2 (germline): MNHEY, SVGEGT. In nucleotides, the CDR3 is TGTGCCAGCAGCCTACCACCACGACCGGGACAGGGGGCCCCTCAGCCCCAGCATTTT. Amino acids: CASSLPPRPGQGAPQPQHF.

The chain has TRBV20-1 and TRBJ2-7; a possible D gene is TRBD1 (6 bases). The CDR3 has 13 residues. The germline V gene encodes CDR1 DFQATT and CDR2 SNEGSKA (reference sequence). The CDR3 nucleotides are TGCAGCGCTTCTGCAGGGGCACTCTACGAGTGGTACTTC. Protein: CSASAGALYEWYF.

The genes are TRBV18 and TRBJ2-4, with 11 bases fitting TRBD1. V shed 4 bases, J shed 13 bases, and the junction held 12 bases outside the gene matches. CDR1 KGHSH and CDR2 LQKENI come from the germline V gene. This CDR3 contains 15 residues. CDR3 in DNA: TGTGCCAGCTCACTCCGGGACAGGGGGACTCTGGAGCAGTACTTC. It codes for CASSLRDRGTLEQYF.

For this clonotype: A much more abundant neighbour one base away suggests this may be a read error. The chain uses TRBV29-1 and TRBJ2-3, with D unresolved. Per the germline V gene, CDR1 is SQVTM and CDR2 is ANQGSEA. The CDR3 covers 12 residues. Trimming left V 7 bases short and J 6 bases short, with 14 bases between. The CDR3 nucleotides are TGCAGCGGACTTGAGCTACGGGATACGCAGTATTTT. Protein product: CSGLELRDTQYF.

The chain is built from TRBV12-3 or TRBV12-4 and TRBJ2-3; 9 bases align to TRBD2. The CDR3 consists of 14 residues. J gave up 1 base and V 8 bases, and 4 bases lay outside the gene matches. Written as DNA, the CDR3 is TGTGCCAGCTCTAGCGGGATTGGCACAGATACGCAGTATTTT. This gives the protein CASSSGIGTDTQYF.

Remarks on this clonotype: The junction and the germline gene differ at one end; a read error may be behind it. V gene TRBV3-1 combines with J gene TRBJ2-3; D might be TRBD2 (6 bases). This CDR3 has 15 amino acids. Germline V gene lookup returns CDR1 LGHDT and CDR2 YNNKEL (reference sequence). CDR3: CVSSQEGIGGIRQYF. CDR3 in DNA: TGTGTCAGCAGCCAAGAAGGGATCGGAGGGATTAGGCAGTATTTT.

The chain links TRBV4-3 to TRBJ2-7, with 7 bases fitting TRBD1. After removal of 3 bases from V and 1 base from J, the junction contained 9 bases not matched to a gene. The length of the CDR3 is 16 residues. Germline V CDR1 and CDR2: LGHNA, YSLEER. Written as DNA, the CDR3 is TGCGCCAGCAGCCACCGGACAGGCCTATCGTCCTACGAGCAGTACTTC. This sequence encodes CASSHRTGLSSYEQYF.

This clonotype was detected ten times or more. The chain has TRBV20-1 and TRBJ1-5, with D possibly matching TRBD1 (5 bases). V lost 0 bases, J lost 2 bases, and 8 bases lay in between. The germline V gene encodes CDR1 DFQATT and CDR2 SNEGSKA (reference sequence). The CDR3 is 14 residues long. Here the CDR3 reads CSARDLRGNQPQHF. CDR3 in DNA: TGCAGTGCTAGAGATCTCAGGGGCAATCAGCCCCAGCATTTT.

CDR3 sequence: CSAQAGGGSYNEQYF. In nucleotides, the CDR3 is TGCAGTGCTCAAGCGGGGGGAGGGTCCTACAATGAGCAGTACTTC. The gene calls are TRBV20-1 and TRBJ2-1; 9 nucleotides align to TRBD2. TRBJ2-7 matches the DNA end more closely, so the J call is doubtful. The germline gives CDR1 DFQATT, CDR2 SNEGSKA (reference sequence). The CDR3 has 15 residues.

DNA for the CDR3: TGTGCCAGCAGCGTAGTAGCCGACAGGGAAACTGAAGCTTTCTTT. Translated: CASSVVADRETEAFF. This chain connects TRBV9 to TRBJ1-1; 7 nucleotides align to TRBD1. With V trimmed by 0 bases and J by 5 bases, 7 bases remained unmatched. The CDR3 length is 15 residues. Per germline, CDR1 SGDLS and CDR2 YYNGEE.

The chain couples TRBV7-2 to TRBJ2-3; 9 bases map to TRBD2. CDR3 size: 18 residues. J gave up 1 base and V 0 bases, and 8 bases lay outside the gene matches. Germline V CDR1 and CDR2: SGHTA, FQGNSA. CDR3 amino acids: CASSLAAGGGGGTDTQYF. CDR3 nucleotide sequence: TGTGCCAGCAGCTTAGCCGCTGGGGGCGGGGGGGGCACAGATACGCAGTATTTT.

The chain has TRBV2 and TRBJ1-2, with a weak D call TRBD1 (5 bases). CDR3 length: 12 residues. The V gene's germline CDR1 is SNHLY and CDR2 FYNNEI. V dropped 5 bases and J dropped 5 bases, with 9 bases sitting between them. CDR3 residues: CASSPDMYGYTF. The CDR3, as DNA: TGTGCCAGCAGTCCGGACATGTATGGCTACACCTTC.

This clonotype was seen once. V gene TRBV6-5 combines with J gene TRBJ1-2, with 7 bases aligning to TRBD1. The trim removed 6 bases at V and 2 bases at J, leaving 6 bases unmatched. CDR1 and CDR2 (germline): MNHEY, SVGAGI. The CDR3 consists of 14 residues. The CDR3 DNA reads as TGTGCCAGCAGGACGGGACAGACCAACTATGGCTACACCTTC. It yields the protein CASRTGQTNYGYTF.